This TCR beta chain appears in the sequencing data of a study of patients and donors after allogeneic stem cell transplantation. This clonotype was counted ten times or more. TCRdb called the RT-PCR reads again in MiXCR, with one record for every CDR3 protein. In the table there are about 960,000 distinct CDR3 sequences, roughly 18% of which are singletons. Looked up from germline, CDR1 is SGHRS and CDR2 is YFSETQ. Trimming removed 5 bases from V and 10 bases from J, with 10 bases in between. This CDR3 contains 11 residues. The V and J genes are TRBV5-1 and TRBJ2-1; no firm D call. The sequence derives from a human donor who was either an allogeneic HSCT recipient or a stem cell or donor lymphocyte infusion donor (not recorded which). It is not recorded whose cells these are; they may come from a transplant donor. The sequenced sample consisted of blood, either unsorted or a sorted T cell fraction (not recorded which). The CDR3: CASSVREEQFF. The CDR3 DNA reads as TGCGCCAGCAGTGTTCGAGAGGAGCAGTTCTTC.